The rows below give T cell receptor beta chains drawn from one sample of a study of T cell changes during pregnancy in multiple sclerosis. Repertoires were generated with immunoSEQ multiplex PCR, while TCRdb's copy carries only in-frame clones and drops some. The sample carries 65,000 to 85,000 clones, approximately 95% recorded once. The source was peripheral blood, collected in the second trimester of pregnancy. These receptors all stem from a female donor in good health, enrolled as a control in a pregnancy study. Both conserved end residues are trimmed from each CDR3. A D gene is named only where the DNA matches it firmly.

v_call	j_call	d_call	cdr3_aa
TRBV28	TRBJ2-5	.	ASSLWGAGGETQY
TRBV5-1	TRBJ2-1	.	ASTTMGRPGVNEQF
TRBV5-1	TRBJ1-2	.	ASSLDTGNVYGYT
TRBV27	TRBJ2-2	.	ASRRQRNTGELF
TRBV5-1	TRBJ2-2	TRBD2	ASSPSLAGVSTGELF
TRBV2	TRBJ2-7	TRBD2	ASMGSGAYEQY
TRBV4-2	TRBJ2-1	TRBD2	ASSKGLAGGDNEQF
TRBV27	TRBJ2-1	TRBD2	ASSSLGLAADEQF
TRBV4-2	TRBJ2-7	.	ASSQDNRDPYEQY
TRBV2	TRBJ1-1	.	ASRLGAYTEAF
TRBV18	TRBJ1-3	TRBD1	ASSPDRENTIY
TRBV30	TRBJ1-2	.	AWSEIRNYGYT
TRBV6-1	TRBJ1-2	.	ASSENTNYGYT
TRBV19	TRBJ2-2	TRBD1	ASKRQGENTGELF
TRBV10-3	TRBJ2-1	TRBD2	AISESSGSHYNEQF
TRBV2	TRBJ2-5	TRBD2	ASSERSGLAGGGETQY
TRBV2	TRBJ2-5	TRBD1	ASSKTGTAQETQY
TRBV30	TRBJ2-3	.	AWSGDLEDTQY
TRBV7-2	TRBJ2-4	.	ASTSSVPNIQY
TRBV27	TRBJ2-7	TRBD1	ASSFGPGTDYEQY
TRBV28	TRBJ2-5	.	ASSLNGGETQY
TRBV27	TRBJ2-7	.	ASSLSGFYEQY
TRBV5-1	TRBJ2-3	.	ASSLANRVGDTQY
TRBV7-2	TRBJ1-4	TRBD1	ASSPGQGGEKLF
TRBV19	TRBJ2-7	TRBD1	ASSRRTGRIEQY
TRBV5-4	TRBJ2-3	.	ASSFTGTLTDTQY
TRBV5-1	TRBJ1-1	.	ASSSQGLNTEAF
TRBV11-2	TRBJ2-7	.	ASSSGPLPSYEQY
TRBV7-9	TRBJ1-1	.	ASSLGGLNTEAF
TRBV11-2	TRBJ2-3	.	ASSLVAASSTDTQY
TRBV6-1	TRBJ1-6	.	ASSEGGGSSPLH
TRBV27	TRBJ2-6	TRBD1	ASSSNRDSSGANVLT
TRBV5-8	TRBJ2-7	.	ASSYRDNIYEQY
TRBV2	TRBJ1-1	.	ASHSGGGEAF
TRBV7-2	TRBJ2-7	TRBD1	ASSLEGTAFYEQY
TRBV30	TRBJ2-7	TRBD1	AWTAGQGTYEQY
TRBV7-2	TRBJ2-1	.	ASSLGPAGNNEQF
TRBV2	TRBJ1-1	.	ANVQGNTEAF
TRBV7-2	TRBJ2-1	TRBD2	ASSGRAFNEQF
TRBV4-1	TRBJ2-7	.	ASSPQDFYEQY
TRBV5-1	TRBJ1-1	.	ASSLAGKNTEAF
TRBV13	TRBJ1-2	.	ASSLVDSAYGYT
TRBV5-1	TRBJ1-3	TRBD1	ASSGGMGQGSGNTIY
TRBV5-6	TRBJ2-3	TRBD1	ASSPLRDREDTQY
TRBV10-1	TRBJ2-2	TRBD2	ARDSSLGLVVSGELF
TRBV2	TRBJ2-1	TRBD2	ASSEYGTSGFKQF
TRBV7-2	TRBJ2-5	TRBD2	ASSVRVGRTSGYQETQY
TRBV25-1	TRBJ2-7	TRBD2	ASSGSGRGLEQY
TRBV9	TRBJ2-7	TRBD1	ASSDSGTGGNEQY
TRBV27	TRBJ2-7	TRBD2	ASSSTSGVVGEQY
TRBV7-2	TRBJ2-7	TRBD2	ASSAGLAGVGLH
TRBV4-2	TRBJ2-6	.	ASAVPAGGFSGANVLT